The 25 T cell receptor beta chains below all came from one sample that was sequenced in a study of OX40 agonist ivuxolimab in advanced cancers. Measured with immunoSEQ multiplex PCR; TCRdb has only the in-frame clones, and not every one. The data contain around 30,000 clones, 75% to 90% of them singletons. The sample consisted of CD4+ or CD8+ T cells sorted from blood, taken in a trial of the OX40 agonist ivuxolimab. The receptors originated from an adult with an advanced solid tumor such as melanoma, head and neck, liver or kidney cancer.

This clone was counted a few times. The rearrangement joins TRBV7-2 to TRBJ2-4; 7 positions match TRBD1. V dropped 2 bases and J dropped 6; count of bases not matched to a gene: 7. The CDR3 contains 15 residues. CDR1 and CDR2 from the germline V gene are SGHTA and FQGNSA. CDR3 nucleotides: TGTGCCAGCAGCTTAACCGGGACAGCCGTAAACATTCAGTACTTC. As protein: CASSLTGTAVNIQYF.

The CDR3 spells CASGRGHETQYF. The CDR3 DNA sequence: TGTGCCAGCGGCAGGGGGCACGAGACCCAGTACTTC. The chain couples TRBV2 to TRBJ2-5; 8 nucleotides agree with TRBD1. V lost 8 bases to trimming and J lost 5 bases; unmatched junction nucleotides: 4. The CDR3 length is 12 residues. Germline V gene lookup returns CDR1 SNHLY and CDR2 FYNNEI.

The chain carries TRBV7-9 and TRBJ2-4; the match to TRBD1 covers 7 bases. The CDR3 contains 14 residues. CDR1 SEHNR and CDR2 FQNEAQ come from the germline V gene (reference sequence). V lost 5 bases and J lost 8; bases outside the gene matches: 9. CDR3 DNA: TGTGCCAGCAGCGGTTACAGGGGATCGGACATTCAGTACTTC. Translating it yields CASSGYRGSDIQYF. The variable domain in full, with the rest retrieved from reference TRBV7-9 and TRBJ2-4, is DTGVSQNPRHKITKRGQNVTFRCDPISEHNRLYWYRQTLGQGPEFLTYFQNEAQLEKSRLLSDRFSAERPKGSFSTLEIQRTEQGDSAMYLCASSGYRGSDIQYFGAGTRLSVL.

CDR3 region: CASSLYSDTQYF. CDR3 DNA: TGTGCCAGCAGTTTATACTCAGATACGCAGTATTTT. This chain joins TRBV28 and TRBJ2-3; no clear D. The CDR3 is 12 residues long. Germline V gene lookup returns CDR1 MDHEN and CDR2 SYDVKM. V lost 1 base, J lost 4 bases, and 3 bases lay in between.

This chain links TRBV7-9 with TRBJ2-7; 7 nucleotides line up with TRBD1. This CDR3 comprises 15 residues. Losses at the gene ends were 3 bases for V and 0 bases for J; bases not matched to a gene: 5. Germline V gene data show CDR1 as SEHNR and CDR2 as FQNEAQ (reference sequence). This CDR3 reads CASSLWDSHSYEQYF. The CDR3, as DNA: TGTGCCAGCAGCTTGTGGGACAGTCACTCCTACGAGCAGTACTTC.

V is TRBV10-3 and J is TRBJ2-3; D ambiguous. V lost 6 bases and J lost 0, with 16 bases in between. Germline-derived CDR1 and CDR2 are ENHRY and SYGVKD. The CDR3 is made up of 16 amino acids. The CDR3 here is CAIRPWSGPSTDTQYF. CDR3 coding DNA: TGTGCCATCAGGCCTTGGAGTGGACCTAGCACAGATACGCAGTATTTT.

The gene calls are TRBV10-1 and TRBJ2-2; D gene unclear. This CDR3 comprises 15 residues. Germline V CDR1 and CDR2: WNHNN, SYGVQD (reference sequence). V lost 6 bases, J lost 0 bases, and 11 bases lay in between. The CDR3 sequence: CASSDTPSNTGELFF. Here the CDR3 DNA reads TGCGCCAGCAGCGACACTCCTTCGAACACCGGGGAGCTGTTTTTT.

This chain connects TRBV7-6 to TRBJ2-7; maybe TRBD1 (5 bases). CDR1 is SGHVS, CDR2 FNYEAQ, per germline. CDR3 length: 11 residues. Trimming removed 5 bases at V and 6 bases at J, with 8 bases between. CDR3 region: CASSLGAEQYF. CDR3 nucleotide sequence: TGTGCCAGCAGCCTAGGGGCCGAGCAGTACTTC.

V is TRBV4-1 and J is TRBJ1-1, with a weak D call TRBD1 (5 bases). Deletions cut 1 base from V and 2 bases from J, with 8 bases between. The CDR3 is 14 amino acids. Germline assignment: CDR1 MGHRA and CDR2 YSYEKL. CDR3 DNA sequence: TGCGCCAGCAGCCAAGGTGGGGGTAACACTGAAGCTTTCTTT. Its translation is CASSQGGGNTEAFF.

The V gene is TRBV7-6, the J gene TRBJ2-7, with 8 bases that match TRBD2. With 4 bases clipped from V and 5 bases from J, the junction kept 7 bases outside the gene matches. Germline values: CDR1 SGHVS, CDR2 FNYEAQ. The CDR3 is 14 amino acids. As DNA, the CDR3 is TGTGCCAGCAGCTCCCGACTAGCGAGGGACGAGCAGTACTTC. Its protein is CASSSRLARDEQYF.

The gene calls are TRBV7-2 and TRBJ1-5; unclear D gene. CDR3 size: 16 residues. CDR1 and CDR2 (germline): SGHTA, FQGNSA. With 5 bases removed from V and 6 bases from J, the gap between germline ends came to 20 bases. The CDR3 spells CASSPSGLRSGQPQHF. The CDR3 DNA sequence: TGTGCCAGCAGCCCAAGCGGCCTCCGGAGCGGTCAGCCCCAGCATTTT.

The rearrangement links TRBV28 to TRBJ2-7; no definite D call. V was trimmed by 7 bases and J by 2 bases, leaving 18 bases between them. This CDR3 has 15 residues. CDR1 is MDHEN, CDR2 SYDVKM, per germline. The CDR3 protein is CASTPATDITYEQYF. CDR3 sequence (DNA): TGTGCCAGCACCCCGGCAACGGATATTACCTACGAGCAGTACTTC.

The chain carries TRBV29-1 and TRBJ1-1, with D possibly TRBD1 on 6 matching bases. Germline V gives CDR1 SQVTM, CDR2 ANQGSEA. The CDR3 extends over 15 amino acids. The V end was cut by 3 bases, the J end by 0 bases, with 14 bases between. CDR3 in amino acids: CSVDQGTLVNTEAFF. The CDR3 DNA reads TGCAGCGTTGATCAGGGGACCTTAGTGAACACTGAAGCTTTCTTT.

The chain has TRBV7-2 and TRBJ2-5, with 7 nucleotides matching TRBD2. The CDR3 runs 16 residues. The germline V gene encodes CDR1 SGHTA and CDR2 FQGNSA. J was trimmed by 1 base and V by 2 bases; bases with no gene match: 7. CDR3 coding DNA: TGTGCCAGCAGCTTAAGCGTGTCTAGCGGCCAAGAGACCCAGTACTTC. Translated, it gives CASSLSVSSGQETQYF.

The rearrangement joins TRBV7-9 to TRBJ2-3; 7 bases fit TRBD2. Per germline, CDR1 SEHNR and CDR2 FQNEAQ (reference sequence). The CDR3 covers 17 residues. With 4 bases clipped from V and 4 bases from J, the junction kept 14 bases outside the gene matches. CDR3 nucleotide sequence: TGTGCCAGCAGCTCCCTACAGCGGGGAGGGAGTTCAGATACGCAGTATTTT. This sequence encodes CASSSLQRGGSSDTQYF.

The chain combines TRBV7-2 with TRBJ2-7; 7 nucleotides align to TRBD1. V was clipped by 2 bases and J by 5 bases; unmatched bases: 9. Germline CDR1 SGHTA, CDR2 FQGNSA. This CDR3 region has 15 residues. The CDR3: CASSLWTGSVDEQYF. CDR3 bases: TGTGCCAGCAGCTTATGGACAGGTAGCGTCGACGAGCAGTACTTC.

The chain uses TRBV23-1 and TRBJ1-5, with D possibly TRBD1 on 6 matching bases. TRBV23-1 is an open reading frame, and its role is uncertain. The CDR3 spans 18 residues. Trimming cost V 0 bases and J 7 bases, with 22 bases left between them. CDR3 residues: CASSQSTGQWDCSQPQHF. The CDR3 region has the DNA TGCGCCAGCAGTCAATCGACAGGACAGTGGGATTGTTCCCAGCCCCAGCATTTT.

The CDR3 DNA is TGTGCCAGCAGTGACGGCCAGCCCCAGCATTTT. This codes for CASSDGQPQHF. The genes are TRBV2 and TRBJ1-5; D is undetermined. Germline V gene lookup returns CDR1 SNHLY and CDR2 FYNNEI. The CDR3 runs 11 residues. Trimming left V 3 bases short and J 7 bases short, with 4 bases between. Together with reference TRBV2 and TRBJ1-5, the CDR3 gives the full variable domain: EPEVTQTPSHQVTQMGQEVILRCVPISNHLYFYWYRQILGQKVEFLVSFYNNEISEKSEIFDDQFSVERPDGSNFTLKIRSTKLEDSAMYFCASSDGQPQHFGDGTRLSIL.

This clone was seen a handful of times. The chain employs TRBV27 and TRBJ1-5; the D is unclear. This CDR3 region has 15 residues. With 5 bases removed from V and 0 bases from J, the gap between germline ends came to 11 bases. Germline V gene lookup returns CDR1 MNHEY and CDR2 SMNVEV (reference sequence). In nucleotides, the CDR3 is TGTGCCAGCAGTCCCGGGTCGGGTAGCAATCAGCCCCAGCATTTT. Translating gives CASSPGSGSNQPQHF.

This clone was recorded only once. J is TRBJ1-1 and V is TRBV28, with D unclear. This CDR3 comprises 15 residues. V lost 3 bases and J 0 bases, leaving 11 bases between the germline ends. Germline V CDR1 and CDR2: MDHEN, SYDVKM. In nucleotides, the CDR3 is TGTGCCAGCAGTTTTAGGGAGACGATGAACACTGAAGCTTTCTTT. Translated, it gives CASSFRETMNTEAFF.

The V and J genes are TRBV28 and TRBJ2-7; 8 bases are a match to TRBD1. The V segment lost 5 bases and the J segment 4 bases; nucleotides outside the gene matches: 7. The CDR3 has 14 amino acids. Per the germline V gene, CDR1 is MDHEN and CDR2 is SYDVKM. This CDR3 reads CASSVRDRSYEQYF. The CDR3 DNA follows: TGTGCCAGCAGTGTCCGGGACAGGTCTTACGAGCAGTACTTC.

The CDR3, as DNA: TGTGCCAGCAGTTTGTACAATGAGCAGTTCTTC. Protein sequence: CASSLYNEQFF. V and J are TRBV2 and TRBJ2-1; D unclear. This CDR3 is built from 11 residues. V shed 5 bases and J shed 4 bases, with 3 bases lying between them. The V gene's germline CDR1 is SNHLY and CDR2 FYNNEI.

The CDR3 loop reads CASSLGRGNQPQHF. The DNA of the CDR3 is TGTGCCAGCAGCTTAGGCAGGGGGAATCAGCCCCAGCATTTT. The V gene is TRBV7-8, the J gene TRBJ1-5; 7 nucleotides line up with TRBD1. The trim removed 1 base at V and 4 bases at J, leaving 1 base unmatched. Per the germline V gene, CDR1 is SGHVS and CDR2 is FQNEAQ. The CDR3 runs 14 residues.

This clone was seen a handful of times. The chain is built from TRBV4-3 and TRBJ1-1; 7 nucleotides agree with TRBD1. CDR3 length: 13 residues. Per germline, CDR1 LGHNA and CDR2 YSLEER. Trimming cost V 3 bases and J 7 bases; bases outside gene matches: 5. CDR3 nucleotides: TGCGCCAGCAGCCAGACAGGGAACGGTGAAGCTTTCTTT. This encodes CASSQTGNGEAFF.

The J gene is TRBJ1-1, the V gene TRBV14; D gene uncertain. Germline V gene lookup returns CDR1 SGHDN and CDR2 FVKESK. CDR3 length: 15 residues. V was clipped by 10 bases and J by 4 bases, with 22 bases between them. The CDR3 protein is CATSRYGGWGTEAFF. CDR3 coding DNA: TGTGCCACCTCCCGATACGGAGGCTGGGGCACTGAAGCTTTCTTT.